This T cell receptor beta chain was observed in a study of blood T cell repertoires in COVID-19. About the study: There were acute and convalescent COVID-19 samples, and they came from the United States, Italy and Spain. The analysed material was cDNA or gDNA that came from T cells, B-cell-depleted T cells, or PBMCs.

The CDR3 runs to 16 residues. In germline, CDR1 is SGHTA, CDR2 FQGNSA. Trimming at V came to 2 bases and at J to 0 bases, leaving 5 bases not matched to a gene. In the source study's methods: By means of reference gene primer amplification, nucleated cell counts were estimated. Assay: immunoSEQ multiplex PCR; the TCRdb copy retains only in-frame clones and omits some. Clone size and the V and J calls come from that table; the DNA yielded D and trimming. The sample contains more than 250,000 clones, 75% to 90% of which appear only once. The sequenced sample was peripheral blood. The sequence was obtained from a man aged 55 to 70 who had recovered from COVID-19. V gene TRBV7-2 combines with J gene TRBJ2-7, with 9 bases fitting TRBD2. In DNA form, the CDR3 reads TGTGCCAGCAGCTTATCTCAGCGGGGGGACTCCTACGAGCAGTACTTC. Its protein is CASSLSQRGDSYEQYF. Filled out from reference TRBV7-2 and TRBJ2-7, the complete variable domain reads GAGVSQSPSNKVTEKGKDVELRCDPISGHTALYWYRQSLGQGLEFLIYFQGNSAPDKSGLPSDRFSAERTGGSVSTLTIQRTQQEDSAVYLCASSLSQRGDSYEQYFGPGTRLTVT.